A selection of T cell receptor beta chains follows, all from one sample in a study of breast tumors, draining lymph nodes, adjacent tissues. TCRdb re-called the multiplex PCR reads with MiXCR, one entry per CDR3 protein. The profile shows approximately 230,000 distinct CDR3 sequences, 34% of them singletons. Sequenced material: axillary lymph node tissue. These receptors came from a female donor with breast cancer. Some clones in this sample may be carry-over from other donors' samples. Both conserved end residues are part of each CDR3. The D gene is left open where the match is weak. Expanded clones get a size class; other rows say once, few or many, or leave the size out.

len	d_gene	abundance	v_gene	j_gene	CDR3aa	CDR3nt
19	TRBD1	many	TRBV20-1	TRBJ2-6	CSARPKLGQAVSGANVLTF	TGCAGTGCTAGACCCAAACTAGGACAGGCGGTTAGTGGGGCCAACGTCCTGACTTTC
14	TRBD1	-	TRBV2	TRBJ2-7	CASSGRQGPYEQYF	TGTGCCAGCAGTGGGAGACAGGGTCCCTACGAGCAGTACTTC
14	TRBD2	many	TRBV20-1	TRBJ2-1	CSARDSGGRNEQFF	TGCAGTGCTAGAGATAGCGGGGGGAGGAATGAGCAGTTCTTC
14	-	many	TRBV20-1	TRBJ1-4	CSASLQGTNEKLFF	TGCAGTGCCTCACTACAGGGTACTAATGAAAAACTGTTTTTT
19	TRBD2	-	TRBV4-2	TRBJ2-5	CASSQVSLAGGLRGETQYF	TGTGCCAGCAGCCAAGTCTCCTTAGCGGGAGGGTTGAGGGGGGAGACCCAGTACTTC
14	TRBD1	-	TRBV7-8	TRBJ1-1	CASSWTGGDTEAFF	TGTGCCAGCAGCTGGACAGGGGGCGACACTGAAGCTTTCTTT
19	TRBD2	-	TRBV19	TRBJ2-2	CASRIPTSGRDFNTGELFF	TGTGCCAGCAGAATACCGACTAGCGGGAGGGACTTCAACACCGGGGAGCTGTTTTTT
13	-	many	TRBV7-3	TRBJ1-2	CASSLAQGAGYTF	TGTGCCAGCAGCTTAGCACAGGGTGCTGGCTACACCTTC
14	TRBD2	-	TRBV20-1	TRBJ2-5	CSARWTSGGKSQYF	TGCAGTGCTAGATGGACTAGCGGGGGAAAGTCCCAGTACTTC
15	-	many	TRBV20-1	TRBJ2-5	CSAREREAYQETQYF	TGCAGTGCTAGAGAACGAGAGGCGTACCAAGAGACCCAGTACTTC
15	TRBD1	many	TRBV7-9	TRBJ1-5	CASSLGAGGDQPQHF	TGTGCCAGCAGCTTAGGGGCAGGGGGCGATCAGCCCCAGCATTTT
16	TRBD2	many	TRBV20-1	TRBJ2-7	CSASGTSGRAQYEQYF	TGCAGTGCTTCCGGGACTAGCGGGAGGGCCCAATACGAGCAGTACTTC
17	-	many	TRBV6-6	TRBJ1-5	CASSHPTQGTGNQPQHF	TGTGCCAGCAGTCACCCTACACAGGGAACGGGCAATCAGCCCCAGCATTTT
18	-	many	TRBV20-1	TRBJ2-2	CSASPALGGGEGTGELFF	TGCAGTGCTAGTCCCGCACTAGGAGGGGGGGAGGGCACCGGGGAGCTGTTTTTT
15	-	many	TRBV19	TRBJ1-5	CASKEDTQRPEPQHF	TGTGCCAGTAAAGAGGACACTCAAAGGCCCGAGCCCCAGCATTTT
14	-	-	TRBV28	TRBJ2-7	CASSWSGRSVEQYF	TGTGCCAGCAGTTGGAGCGGCAGGTCTGTCGAGCAGTACTTC
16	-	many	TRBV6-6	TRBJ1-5	CASRPGLEGLNQPQHF	TGTGCCAGCAGACCCGGACTTGAGGGACTAAATCAGCCCCAGCATTTT
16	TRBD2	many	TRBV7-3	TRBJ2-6	CASSLRGGLGANVLTF	TGTGCCAGCAGCTTACGCGGGGGATTGGGGGCCAACGTCCTGACTTTC
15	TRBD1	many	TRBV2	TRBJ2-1	CASSATGTGNNEQFF	TGTGCCAGCAGTGCGACCGGGACAGGTAACAATGAGCAGTTCTTC
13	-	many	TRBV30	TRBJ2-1	CAWSPGRGTEQFF	TGTGCCTGGAGTCCAGGGAGGGGGACGGAGCAGTTCTTC
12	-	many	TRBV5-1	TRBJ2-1	CASGAGGHEQFF	TGCGCCAGCGGGGCAGGGGGGCATGAGCAGTTCTTC
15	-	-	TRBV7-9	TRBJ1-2	CASSLALQGPYGYPF	TGTGCTAGCAGCTTAGCGCTCCAGGGGCCCTATGGCTACCCCTTC
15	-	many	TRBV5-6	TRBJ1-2	CASSLDNRVGYGYTF	TGTGCCAGCAGCTTGGATAACAGGGTAGGGTATGGCTACACCTTC
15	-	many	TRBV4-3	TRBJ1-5	CASSQDLRAGGPQHF	TGCGCCAGCAGCCAAGATCTGAGGGCCGGGGGGCCCCAGCATTTT
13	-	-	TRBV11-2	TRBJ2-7	CASSSSLTYEQYF	TGTGCCAGCAGCTCAAGCCTTACCTACGAGCAGTACTTC
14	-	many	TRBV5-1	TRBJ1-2	CASSPDGRGGGYTF	TGCGCCAGCAGCCCGGACGGCCGGGGGGGTGGCTACACCTTC